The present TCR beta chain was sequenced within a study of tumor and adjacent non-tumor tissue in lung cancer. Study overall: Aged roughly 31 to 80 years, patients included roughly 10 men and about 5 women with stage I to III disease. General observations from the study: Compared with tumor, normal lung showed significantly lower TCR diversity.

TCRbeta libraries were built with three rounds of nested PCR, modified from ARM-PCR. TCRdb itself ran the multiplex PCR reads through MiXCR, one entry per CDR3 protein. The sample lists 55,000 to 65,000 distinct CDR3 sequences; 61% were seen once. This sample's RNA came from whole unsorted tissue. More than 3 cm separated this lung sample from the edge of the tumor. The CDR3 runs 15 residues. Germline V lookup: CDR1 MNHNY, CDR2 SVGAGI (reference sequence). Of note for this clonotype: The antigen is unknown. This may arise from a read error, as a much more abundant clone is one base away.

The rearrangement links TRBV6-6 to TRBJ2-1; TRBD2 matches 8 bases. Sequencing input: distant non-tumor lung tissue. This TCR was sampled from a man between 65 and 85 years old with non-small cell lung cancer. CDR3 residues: CASSYARGGANEKFF. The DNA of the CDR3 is TGTGCCAGCAGTTACGCTCGGGGGGGGGCAAATGAGAAGTTCTTC.